Listed here are 3 T cell receptor beta chains from one sample, sequenced in a study of blood T cell repertoires in COVID-19. Repertoires were generated with immunoSEQ multiplex PCR, while TCRdb's copy carries only in-frame clones and drops some. The sample includes about 40,000 clones, about four fifths seen only once; the top ten take roughly 2.6%. Sequenced sample: peripheral blood. The receptor set was obtained from a woman in her fifties or sixties with acute or convalescent COVID-19.

The chain's CDR3 is CSGDSEETQYF. In nucleotides, the CDR3 is TGCAGCGGTGACAGTGAAGAGACCCAGTACTTC. The V call is TRBV29-1, the J call TRBJ2-5, with D tentatively TRBD1 (5 bases). Germline V gene lookup returns CDR1 SQVTM and CDR2 ANQGSEA. The CDR3 length is 11 residues. V was shortened by 7 bases and J by 3 bases, with 9 bases between the two germline ends.

This chain connects TRBV7-6 to TRBJ2-7; 13 bases fit TRBD2. Germline-derived CDR1 and CDR2 are SGHVS and FNYEAQ. Germline trimming cut 1 base from V and 5 bases from J; bases unmatched to any gene: 5. The CDR3 sequence is 16 residues long. As DNA, the CDR3 is TGTGCCAGCAGCTTAGAGGGACTAGCGGGGTTGAACGAGCAGTACTTC. This codes for CASSLEGLAGLNEQYF.

The chain links TRBV10-3 to TRBJ1-4; 9 positions agree with TRBD1. Germline CDR1 is ENHRY and CDR2 is SYGVKD. This CDR3 comprises 16 residues. The trim removed 11 bases at V and 8 bases at J, leaving 18 bases unmatched. CDR3 sequence: CAFPAGQGRVWEKLFF. CDR3 coding DNA: TGTGCCTTCCCCGCGGGACAGGGTCGGGTTTGGGAAAAACTGTTTTTT.